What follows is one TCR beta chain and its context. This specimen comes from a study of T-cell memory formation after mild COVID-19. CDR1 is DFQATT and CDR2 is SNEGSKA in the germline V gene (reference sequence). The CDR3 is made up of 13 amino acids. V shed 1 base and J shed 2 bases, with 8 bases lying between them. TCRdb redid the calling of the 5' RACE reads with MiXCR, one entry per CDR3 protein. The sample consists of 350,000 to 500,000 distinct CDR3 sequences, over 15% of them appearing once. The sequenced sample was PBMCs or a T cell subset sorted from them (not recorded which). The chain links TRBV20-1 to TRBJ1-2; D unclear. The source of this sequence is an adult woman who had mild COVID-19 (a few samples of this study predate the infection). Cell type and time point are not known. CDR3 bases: TGCAGTGCTAGAGCCCCGGGAAACTATGGCTACACCTTC. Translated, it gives CSARAPGNYGYTF.